Presented here are 10 T cell receptor beta chains from one specimen sequenced in a study of cytomegalovirus exposure and HLA in healthy donors. Researchers ran the PCR with 60 Vbeta and 13 Jbeta primers. The method was immunoSEQ multiplex PCR; TCRdb's version includes in-frame clones alone and lacks a portion of them. This sample yields over 150,000 clones, of which around 75% are seen a single time; approximately 3.1% belongs to the top ten. The sequencing input was PBMCs. The receptors stem from a woman aged 25 to 39 in good health and CMV-seropositive.

The rearrangement uses TRBV11-3 and TRBJ2-1; perhaps TRBD2 as D (5 bases). From germline, CDR1 is SGHNT and CDR2 YENEEA. Deletions cut 2 bases from V and 9 bases from J, with 8 bases between. CDR3 length: 12 residues. The CDR3 nucleotides are TGTGCCAGCAGCTTAATCGAGGGTGAGCAGTTCTTC. Translation gives CASSLIEGEQFF.

V is TRBV6-1 and J is TRBJ1-2; weak D call: TRBD1 (6 bases). V dropped 8 bases and J dropped 5 bases, with 12 bases sitting between them. The CDR3 totals 12 residues. Germline assignment: CDR1 MNHNS and CDR2 SASEGT. As DNA, the CDR3 is TGTGCCAGCCTTCAGACAGGATATGGCTACACCTTC. Its translation: CASLQTGYGYTF.

The CDR3 spells CASSRGTGRQFF. The CDR3 coding sequence is TGTGCCAGCAGCCGTGGGACCGGGAGGCAGTTCTTC. The chain combines TRBV11-1 with TRBJ2-1; a possible D gene is TRBD2 (6 bases). The ends were cut back, 5 bases at V and 12 bases at J, with 14 bases in the middle. The length of the CDR3 is 12 residues. Germline CDR1 reads SGHAT; CDR2 reads FQDESV (reference sequence).

The chain uses TRBV19 and TRBJ2-7, with TRBD2 identical over 11 bases. CDR1 LNHDA and CDR2 SQIVND come from the germline V gene (reference sequence). This CDR3 is 15 amino acids long. Losses at the gene ends were 5 bases for V and 4 bases for J; bases not matched to a gene: 7. CDR3 protein: CASSSWGTSGYEQYF. CDR3 sequence (DNA): TGTGCCAGTAGTTCCTGGGGGACTAGCGGTTACGAGCAGTACTTC.

This clone has a handful of counts. This sequence joins TRBV19 and TRBJ2-7, with a weak D call TRBD2 (6 bases). Trimming cost V 3 bases and J 3 bases, with 9 bases left between them. Germline assignment: CDR1 LNHDA and CDR2 SQIVND (reference sequence). This CDR3 spans 13 amino acids. CDR3: CASSITGDYEQYF. In nucleotides, the CDR3 is TGTGCCAGTAGTATCACGGGGGACTACGAGCAGTACTTC.

The chain combines TRBV7-9 with TRBJ2-1, with D perhaps matching TRBD2 (6 bases). The CDR3 extends over 15 amino acids. The germline V and J ends were trimmed by 5 bases and 6 bases, with 17 bases remaining between them. Germline V CDR1 and CDR2: SEHNR, FQNEAQ (reference sequence). In DNA form, the CDR3 reads TGTGCCAGCAGCCTCGTGGGGGGAGCGGGCAATGAGCAGTTCTTC. Amino acids: CASSLVGGAGNEQFF.

The rearrangement uses TRBV27 and TRBJ2-7; D possibly corresponds to TRBD2 (5 bases). Germline V lookup: CDR1 MNHEY, CDR2 SMNVEV (reference sequence). The CDR3 length is 15 residues. V was trimmed by 5 bases and J by 3 bases, leaving 17 bases between them. This CDR3 reads CASSPAGGFNYEQYF. The DNA for the CDR3 is TGTGCCAGCAGTCCCGCGGGCGGCTTTAACTACGAGCAGTACTTC.

V usage is TRBV6-5 and J usage is TRBJ1-6; possibly TRBD1 for D (5 bases). The CDR3 totals 13 residues. CDR1 MNHEY and CDR2 SVGAGI come from the germline V gene. Trimming pared 5 bases from V and 6 bases from J, leaving 8 bases between. For the CDR3, the DNA is TGTGCCAGCAGTGGACATACTAATTCACCCCTCCACTTT. Translating it yields CASSGHTNSPLHF.

CDR3 DNA sequence: TGCGCCAGCAGTGTAGCGGGAGGGTCCAACAATGAGCAGTTCTTC. Protein product: CASSVAGGSNNEQFF. This chain uses TRBV5-1 with TRBJ2-1; 11 bases are a match to TRBD2. The junction had 6 bases not matched to a gene; V was cut back by 5 bases and J by 5 bases. Germline V lookup: CDR1 SGHRS, CDR2 YFSETQ. This CDR3 has 15 amino acids.

This rearrangement joins TRBV4-1 to TRBJ2-2, with 7 bases aligning to TRBD1. CDR1 and CDR2 (germline): MGHRA, YSYEKL. After removal of 3 bases from V and 3 bases from J, the junction contained 4 bases not matched to a gene. The CDR3 totals 15 residues. CDR3 in amino acids: CASSQAQGDTGELFF. DNA of the CDR3: TGCGCCAGCAGCCAGGCTCAGGGGGACACCGGGGAGCTGTTTTTT.